This passage covers 32 T cell receptor beta chains from one sample sequenced in a study of T cell responses to AZD1222 COVID-19 vaccine. Measured with immunoSEQ multiplex PCR; TCRdb has only the in-frame clones, and not every one. The table has some 67,000 clones, roughly 85% seen once. This specimen was peripheral blood, taken 28 days after the second AZD1222 dose. The receptors were gathered from an adult who received the AZD1222 COVID-19 vaccine.

This clone was seen just once. The CDR3 loop is CASSDSWVPNTGELFF. CDR3 sequence (DNA): TGTGCCAGCAGTGACTCGTGGGTCCCGAACACCGGGGAGCTGTTTTTT. The chain is built from TRBV6-4 and TRBJ2-2, with D unresolved. V dropped 0 bases and J dropped 0 bases, with 8 bases sitting between them. The germline V gene has CDR1 MRHNA and CDR2 SNTAGT. CDR3 length equals 16 residues.

J is TRBJ2-1 and V is TRBV10-3; D might be TRBD1 or TRBD2, each matching 6 bases. The CDR3 totals 14 residues. Germline values: CDR1 ENHRY, CDR2 SYGVKD. Trimming removed 6 bases at V and 5 bases at J, with 14 bases between. The CDR3 here is CAIRQTRGDNEQFF. The CDR3 nucleotides read TGTGCCATCAGACAAACGAGGGGGGACAATGAGCAGTTCTTC.

This clone was observed a few times. The gene calls are TRBV19 and TRBJ2-5; 7 nucleotides match TRBD1. CDR1 is LNHDA and CDR2 is SQIVND in the germline V gene (reference sequence). J gave up 5 bases and V 7 bases, and 7 bases lay outside the gene matches. CDR3 size: 13 residues. CDR3 protein: CASKKTGTETQYF. As DNA, the CDR3 is TGTGCCAGTAAGAAGACAGGGACGGAGACCCAGTACTTC.

This clone was found a few times. This chain connects TRBV6-5 to TRBJ1-1; TRBD1 aligns across 7 bases. The V gene end was trimmed by 2 bases and the J gene end by 3 bases; junction bases not matched to a gene: 6. The CDR3 length is 15 residues. Looked up from germline, CDR1 is MNHEY and CDR2 is SVGAGI. This CDR3 is CASSYRQGGYTEAFF. CDR3 DNA: TGTGCCAGCAGTTACCGACAGGGCGGGTACACTGAAGCTTTCTTT.

The V and J genes are TRBV2 and TRBJ2-7, with a possible D match to TRBD2 (6 bases). The CDR3 runs to 12 residues. Germline V gene data show CDR1 as SNHLY and CDR2 as FYNNEI. V gave up 7 bases and J gave up 2 bases, with 9 bases separating them. DNA for the CDR3: TGTGCCAGCACGGCGGGGACCTACGAGCAGTACTTC. Translated: CASTAGTYEQYF.

This clone has a single count. The sample has other DNA sequences that encode this CDR3 too. J is TRBJ1-1 and V is TRBV11-2, with 8 bases that match TRBD1. The CDR3 is 14 amino acids. Trimming cost V 6 bases and J 3 bases; bases outside gene matches: 6. Germline loops: CDR1 SGHAT, CDR2 FQNNGV. DNA of the CDR3: TGTGCCAGCAGTTCACAGGGGGAGGACACTGAAGCTTTCTTT. Residues: CASSSQGEDTEAFF.

The V gene is TRBV6-4, the J gene TRBJ2-3; 9 nucleotides line up with TRBD2. The CDR3 spans 15 residues. The germline gives CDR1 MRHNA, CDR2 SNTAGT. V shed 3 bases and J 1 base; nucleotides not matched to a gene: 2. The CDR3 protein is CASSEAGGGTDTQYF. CDR3 DNA: TGTGCCAGCAGTGAAGCGGGGGGTGGCACAGATACGCAGTATTTT.

V is TRBV19 and J is TRBJ1-5; D is unclear. Deletions cut 2 bases from V and 4 bases from J, with 9 bases between. CDR1 and CDR2 from the germline V gene are LNHDA and SQIVND (reference sequence). The CDR3 length is 14 residues. The chain's CDR3 is CASSIWPSNQPQHF. CDR3 DNA: TGTGCCAGTAGTATATGGCCTAGTAATCAGCCCCAGCATTTT.

The table lists this clone with a few counts. V usage is TRBV5-1 and J usage is TRBJ2-5; 13 bases line up with TRBD2. The CDR3 is made up of 16 amino acids. CDR1 SGHRS and CDR2 YFSETQ come from the germline V gene. J was trimmed by 2 bases and V by 4 bases; bases with no gene match: 5. The CDR3 DNA is TGCGCCAGCAGCCTACTAGCGGGGGGGCCTCAAGAGACCCAGTACTTC. As protein: CASSLLAGGPQETQYF.

The chain is built from TRBV10-3 and TRBJ2-1, with 9 positions matching TRBD2. CDR3 length equals 15 residues. Germline values: CDR1 ENHRY, CDR2 SYGVKD. J lost 4 bases, V lost 2 bases, and 3 bases had no gene match. The DNA for the CDR3 is TGTGCCATCAGTGAGGGCGGGGGGGGGTACAATGAGCAGTTCTTC. It codes for CAISEGGGGYNEQFF.

The chain links TRBV6-5 to TRBJ1-5; D is undetermined. Trimming cost V 4 bases and J 2 bases, with 12 bases left between them. The CDR3 runs to 15 residues. Germline loops: CDR1 MNHEY, CDR2 SVGAGI. DNA of the CDR3: TGTGCCAGCAGTTTAAGTGGGAGGGGCAATCAGCCCCAGCATTTT. Translated, it gives CASSLSGRGNQPQHF.

This CDR3 is CSGLIDEQFF. In DNA form, the CDR3 reads TGCAGCGGGCTCATAGATGAGCAGTTCTTC. This rearrangement joins TRBV29-1 to TRBJ2-1; D unclear. The CDR3 has 10 residues. Per germline, CDR1 SQVTM and CDR2 ANQGSEA. Trimming took 7 bases from V and 8 from J, leaving 9 bases between them.

The chain carries TRBV6-2 or TRBV6-3 and TRBJ1-1; 7 bases line up with TRBD1. CDR1 and CDR2 (germline): MNHEY, SVGEGT. V gave up 5 bases and J gave up 7 bases; unmatched junction bases: 7. The CDR3 totals 13 residues. In nucleotides, the CDR3 is TGTGCCAGCAGTGTCCAGACAGGGCTTGAAGCTTTCTTT. Its protein is CASSVQTGLEAFF.

The V call is TRBV25-1, the J call TRBJ1-6; D remains unclear. The CDR3 runs 13 residues. V lost 5 bases, J lost 5 bases, and 7 bases lay in between. Germline V lookup: CDR1 MGHDK, CDR2 SYGVNS. The DNA for the CDR3 is TGTGCCAGCAGTCCCAAACATAATTCACCCCTCCACTTT. As protein: CASSPKHNSPLHF.

Concerning this clone itself: Other DNA sequences in this specimen translate into the identical CDR3. CDR3 DNA sequence: TGTGCCAGTAGTATGATAGGGGGGAGGGGGACCCAGTACTTC. Residues: CASSMIGGRGTQYF. The chain carries TRBV19 and TRBJ2-5; tentative D call: TRBD2 (7 bases). Trimming removed 3 bases from V and 7 bases from J, with 15 bases in between. The CDR3 extends over 14 amino acids. Germline V gene data show CDR1 as LNHDA and CDR2 as SQIVND (reference sequence).

The chain carries TRBV5-5 and TRBJ2-5; a possible D gene is TRBD1 (7 bases). CDR1 and CDR2 (germline): SGHKS, YYEKEE (reference sequence). This CDR3 spans 16 amino acids. V lost 4 bases to trimming and J lost 5 bases, with 21 bases between them. The CDR3: CASSLPREGAGETQYF. The CDR3 nucleotides read TGTGCCAGCAGCCTCCCTCGTGAGGGGGCGGGGGAGACCCAGTACTTC.

V and J are TRBV5-1 and TRBJ1-6; no definite D call. Germline V gene data show CDR1 as SGHRS and CDR2 as YFSETQ. The CDR3 consists of 16 residues. The V end was cut by 4 bases, the J end by 8 bases, with 19 bases between. The CDR3, as DNA: TGCGCCAGCAGCCCCACCGCGGGTCGAGTCCATTCACCCCTCCACTTT. As protein: CASSPTAGRVHSPLHF.

The rearrangement joins TRBV19 to TRBJ1-6; D ambiguous. The CDR3 loop spans 14 amino acids. V was trimmed by 3 bases and J by 8 bases, leaving 11 bases between them. Per the germline V gene, CDR1 is LNHDA and CDR2 is SQIVND (reference sequence). CDR3 bases: TGTGCCAGTAGTATTGGGAGTCCGGATTCACCCCTCCACTTT. Protein: CASSIGSPDSPLHF.

The rearrangement joins TRBV3-1 (or the pseudogene TRBV3-2) to TRBJ2-5; no clear D gene. There are 13 residues in the CDR3. Trimming took 2 bases from V and 4 from J, leaving 8 bases between them. Germline V gene data show CDR1 as LGHDT and CDR2 as YNNKEL (reference sequence). CDR3 coding DNA: TGTGCCAGCAGCCAACCCGACTCAGAGACCCAGTACTTC. Protein product: CASSQPDSETQYF.

Regarding this clone: An end of the junction does not agree with germline; a read error may underlie this. The J gene is TRBJ1-2, the V gene TRBV5-4; D is unclear. Per the germline V gene, CDR1 is SGHNT and CDR2 is YYREEE (reference sequence). This CDR3 has 11 amino acids. CDR3: CASSFGGVLYF. CDR3 nucleotide sequence: TGTGCCAGCAGCTTTGGTGGAGTCCTTTACTTC.

This rearrangement joins TRBV5-1 to TRBJ1-2; a possible D gene is TRBD1 (6 bases). Germline values: CDR1 SGHRS, CDR2 YFSETQ. The CDR3 is made up of 14 amino acids. Deletions cut 3 bases from V and 4 bases from J, with 13 bases between. The CDR3 sequence is CASSWTGHTYGYTF. CDR3 DNA: TGCGCCAGCAGCTGGACGGGACACACCTATGGCTACACCTTC.

This clone has just a few counts. The chain links TRBV19 to TRBJ1-2; D call uncertain. V dropped 3 bases and J dropped 6 bases, with 20 bases sitting between them. There are 16 residues in the CDR3. From germline, CDR1 is LNHDA and CDR2 SQIVND (reference sequence). The CDR3, as DNA: TGTGCCAGTAGTATCCGAAAGGGCAGAAGTAAAGATGGCTACACCTTC. Its protein product is CASSIRKGRSKDGYTF.

The chain has TRBV6-2 or TRBV6-3 and TRBJ1-1; D is ambiguous. CDR1 and CDR2 from the germline V gene are MNHEY and SVGEGT. The V end lost 5 bases, the J end lost 5 bases, and 9 bases lay between the germline ends. CDR3 length: 12 residues. In DNA form, the CDR3 reads TGTGCCAGCAGTGAGGATTGGACTGAAGCTTTCTTT. The encoded protein is CASSEDWTEAFF.

V is TRBV5-1 and J is TRBJ1-1, with TRBD1 identical over 9 bases. The CDR3 consists of 13 residues. Germline V gene lookup returns CDR1 SGHRS and CDR2 YFSETQ. J was trimmed by 6 bases and V by 4 bases; bases with no gene match: 4. The CDR3 region is CASSQDRGPEAFF. Written as DNA, the CDR3 is TGCGCCAGCAGCCAGGACAGGGGCCCTGAAGCTTTCTTT. Based on the CDR3 plus reference TRBV5-1 and TRBJ1-1, the full variable domain is KAGVTQTPRYLIKTRGQQVTLSCSPISGHRSVSWYQQTPGQGLQFLFEYFSETQRNKGNFPGRFSGRQFSNSRSEMNVSTLELGDSALYLCASSQDRGPEAFFGQGTRLTVV.

The V call is TRBV6-2 or TRBV6-3, the J call TRBJ1-2; D unresolved. The V end was cut by 6 bases, the J end by 3 bases, with 11 bases between. CDR1 is MNHEY, CDR2 SVGEGT, per germline. The CDR3 has 13 amino acids. CDR3 sequence reads: CASSKTQDYGYTF. CDR3 bases: TGTGCCAGCAGCAAGACCCAGGACTATGGCTACACCTTC.

The J gene is TRBJ1-5, the V gene TRBV30; TRBD1 matches 7 bases. V dropped 1 base and J dropped 7; count of bases not matched to a gene: 4. CDR1 and CDR2 from the germline V gene are GTSNPN and SVGIG (reference sequence). There are 13 residues in the CDR3. The DNA for the CDR3 is TGTGCCTGGAGTGGGACAGGAGCACAGCCCCAGCATTTT. Translation: CAWSGTGAQPQHF.

The V and J genes are TRBV7-8 and TRBJ2-7, with D perhaps matching TRBD1 (6 bases). The CDR3 is 14 residues long. Germline-derived CDR1 and CDR2 are SGHVS and FQNEAQ. V was clipped by 4 bases and J by 2 bases, with 12 bases between them. CDR3 sequence (DNA): TGTGCCAGCAGCTCCCGGACAGTCGCCTACGAGCAGTACTTC. This encodes CASSSRTVAYEQYF.

This clone was picked up a small number of times. Other DNA sequences in this sample translate to the same CDR3. The V gene is TRBV11-3, the J gene TRBJ1-1; D gene uncertain. With 1 base removed from V and 2 bases from J, the gap between germline ends came to 5 bases. This CDR3 region has 13 residues. Germline V gene data show CDR1 as SGHNT and CDR2 as YENEEA. The chain's CDR3 is CASSLGVNTEAFF. CDR3 sequence (DNA): TGTGCCAGCAGCTTAGGGGTTAACACTGAAGCTTTCTTT.

The chain employs TRBV28 and TRBJ2-2, with D possibly matching TRBD1 (5 bases). Trimming shortened V by 7 bases and J by 4 bases, and 16 bases separated the two germline ends. CDR1 and CDR2 from the germline V gene are MDHEN and SYDVKM. The CDR3 contains 15 residues. The CDR3: CASNQGGRGTGELFF. The CDR3 DNA reads TGTGCCAGCAACCAGGGCGGTAGAGGCACCGGGGAGCTGTTTTTT.

The rearrangement uses TRBV3-1 (or the pseudogene TRBV3-2) and TRBJ2-7; D ambiguous. CDR3 length: 11 amino acids. V lost 3 bases and J lost 7, with 7 bases in between. Germline V lookup: CDR1 LGHDT, CDR2 YNNKEL (reference sequence). The CDR3 protein is CASSHAQEQYF. The CDR3, as DNA: TGTGCCAGCAGCCACGCTCAGGAGCAGTACTTC.

The chain employs TRBV4-3 and TRBJ2-3, with TRBD1 identical over 12 bases. The length of the CDR3 is 16 residues. CDR1 and CDR2 from the germline V gene are LGHNA and YSLEER. V was pared by 0 bases and J by 7 bases, with 5 bases of the junction left unmatched. CDR3: CASSQEGTGGFYTQYF. The DNA of the CDR3 is TGCGCCAGCAGCCAAGAGGGGACAGGGGGCTTTTATACGCAGTATTTT.

This chain uses TRBV6-1 with TRBJ2-3, with 7 bases aligning to TRBD2. J was trimmed by 0 bases and V by 2 bases; bases with no gene match: 8. CDR3 length equals 17 residues. Looked up from germline, CDR1 is MNHNS and CDR2 is SASEGT. The CDR3 reads CASSESPGRASTDTQYF. The CDR3 nucleotides are TGTGCCAGCAGTGAAAGCCCGGGGAGGGCTAGCACAGATACGCAGTATTTT.